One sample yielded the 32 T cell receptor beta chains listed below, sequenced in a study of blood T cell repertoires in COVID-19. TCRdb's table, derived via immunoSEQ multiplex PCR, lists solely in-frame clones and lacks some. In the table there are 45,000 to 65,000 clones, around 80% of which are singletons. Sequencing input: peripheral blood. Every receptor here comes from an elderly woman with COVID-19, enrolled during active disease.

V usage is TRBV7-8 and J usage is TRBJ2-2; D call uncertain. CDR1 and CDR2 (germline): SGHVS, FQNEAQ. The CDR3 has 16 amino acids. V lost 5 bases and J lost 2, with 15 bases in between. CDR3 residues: CASSVGLVVNTGELFF. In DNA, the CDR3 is TGTGCCAGCAGCGTGGGTCTAGTCGTTAACACCGGGGAGCTGTTTTTT.

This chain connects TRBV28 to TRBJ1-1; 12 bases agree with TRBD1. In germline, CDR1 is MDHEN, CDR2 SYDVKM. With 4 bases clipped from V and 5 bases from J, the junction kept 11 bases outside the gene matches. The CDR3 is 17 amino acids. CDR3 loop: CASSSRLGTGGPTEAFF. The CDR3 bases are TGTGCCAGCAGTTCCCGTCTGGGGACAGGGGGCCCTACTGAAGCTTTCTTT.

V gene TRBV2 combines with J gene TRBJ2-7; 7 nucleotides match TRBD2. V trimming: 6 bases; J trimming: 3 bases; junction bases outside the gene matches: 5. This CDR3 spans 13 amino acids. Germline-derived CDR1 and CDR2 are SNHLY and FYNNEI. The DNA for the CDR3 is TGTGCCAGCAGGATAGCGGGCGGCTACGAGCAGTACTTC. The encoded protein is CASRIAGGYEQYF.

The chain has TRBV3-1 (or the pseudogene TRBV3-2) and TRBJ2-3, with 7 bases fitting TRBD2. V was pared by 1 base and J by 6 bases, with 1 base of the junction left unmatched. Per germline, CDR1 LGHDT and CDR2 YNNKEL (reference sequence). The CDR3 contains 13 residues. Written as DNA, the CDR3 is TGTGCCAGCAGCCAAGCGGGAGGTGATACGCAGTATTTT. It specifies CASSQAGGDTQYF.

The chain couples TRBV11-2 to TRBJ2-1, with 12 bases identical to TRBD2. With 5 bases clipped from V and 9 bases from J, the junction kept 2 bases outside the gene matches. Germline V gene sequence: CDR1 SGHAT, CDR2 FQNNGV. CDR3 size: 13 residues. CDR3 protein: CASSRTSGIEQFF. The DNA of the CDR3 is TGTGCCAGCAGCCGGACTAGCGGGATTGAGCAGTTCTTC.

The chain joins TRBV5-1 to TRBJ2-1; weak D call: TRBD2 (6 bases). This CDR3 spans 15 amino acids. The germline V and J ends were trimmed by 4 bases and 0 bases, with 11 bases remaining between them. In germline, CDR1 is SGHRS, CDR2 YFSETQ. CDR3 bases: TGCGCCAGCAGCGTACGGGAGAGCTCCTACAATGAGCAGTTCTTC. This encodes CASSVRESSYNEQFF.

The CDR3 here is CASSPVYEQYF. The CDR3 DNA reads as TGTGCCAGCAGCCCCGTATACGAGCAGTACTTC. V and J are TRBV7-9 and TRBJ2-7; D is undetermined. This CDR3 comprises 11 residues. Germline assignment: CDR1 SEHNR and CDR2 FQNEAQ (reference sequence). V was clipped by 5 bases and J by 4 bases, with 6 bases between them. The full variable domain, its missing parts supplied by reference TRBV7-9 and TRBJ2-7, is DTGVSQNPRHKITKRGQNVTFRCDPISEHNRLYWYRQTLGQGPEFLTYFQNEAQLEKSRLLSDRFSAERPKGSFSTLEIQRTEQGDSAMYLCASSPVYEQYFGPGTRLTVT.

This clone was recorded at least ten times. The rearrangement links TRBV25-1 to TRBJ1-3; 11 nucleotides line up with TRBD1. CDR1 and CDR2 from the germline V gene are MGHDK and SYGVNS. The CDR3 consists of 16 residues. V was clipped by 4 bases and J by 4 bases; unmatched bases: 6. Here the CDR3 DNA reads TGTGCCAGCAGTGTAGGACAGGGGGCGCGCGGAAACACCATATATTTT. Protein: CASSVGQGARGNTIYF.

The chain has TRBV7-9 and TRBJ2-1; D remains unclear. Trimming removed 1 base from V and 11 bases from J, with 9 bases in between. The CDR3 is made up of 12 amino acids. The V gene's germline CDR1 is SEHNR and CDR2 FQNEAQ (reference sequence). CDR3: CASSLGTVQQFF. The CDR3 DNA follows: TGTGCCAGCAGCTTAGGAACAGTTCAGCAGTTCTTC.

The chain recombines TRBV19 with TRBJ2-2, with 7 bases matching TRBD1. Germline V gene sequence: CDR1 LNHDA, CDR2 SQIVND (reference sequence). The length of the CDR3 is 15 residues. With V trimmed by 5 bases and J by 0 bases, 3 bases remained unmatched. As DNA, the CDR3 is TGTGCCAGTAGTTCTGGGACAGCGAACACCGGGGAGCTGTTTTTT. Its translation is CASSSGTANTGELFF.

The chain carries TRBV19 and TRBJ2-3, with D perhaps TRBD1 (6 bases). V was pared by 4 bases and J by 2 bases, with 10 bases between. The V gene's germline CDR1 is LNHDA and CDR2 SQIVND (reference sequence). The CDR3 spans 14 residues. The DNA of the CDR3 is TGTGCCAGTAGTAACCAGGGGATCACAGATACGCAGTATTTT. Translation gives CASSNQGITDTQYF.

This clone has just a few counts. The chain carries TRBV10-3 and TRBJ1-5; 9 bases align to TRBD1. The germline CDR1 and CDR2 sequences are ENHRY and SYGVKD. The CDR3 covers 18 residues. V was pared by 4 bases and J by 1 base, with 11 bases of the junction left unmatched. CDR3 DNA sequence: TGTGCCATCAGTGTAGCCGCCCCCGGACAGGGGAGCAATCAGCCCCAGCATTTT. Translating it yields CAISVAAPGQGSNQPQHF.

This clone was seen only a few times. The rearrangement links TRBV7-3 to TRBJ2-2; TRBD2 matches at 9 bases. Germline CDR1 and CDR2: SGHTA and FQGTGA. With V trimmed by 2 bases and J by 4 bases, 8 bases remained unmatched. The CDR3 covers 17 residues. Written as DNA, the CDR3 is TGTGCCAGCAGCTTAGAGGTAGCGGGAGCCGGCACCGGGGAGCTGTTTTTT. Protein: CASSLEVAGAGTGELFF.

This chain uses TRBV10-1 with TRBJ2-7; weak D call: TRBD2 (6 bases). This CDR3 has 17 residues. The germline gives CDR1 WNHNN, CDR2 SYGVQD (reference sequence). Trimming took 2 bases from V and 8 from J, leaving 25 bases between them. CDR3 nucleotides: TGCGCCAGCAGTGAGCAAAGGGACTTATTGAATCCGTTAAAGCAGTACTTC. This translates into CASSEQRDLLNPLKQYF.

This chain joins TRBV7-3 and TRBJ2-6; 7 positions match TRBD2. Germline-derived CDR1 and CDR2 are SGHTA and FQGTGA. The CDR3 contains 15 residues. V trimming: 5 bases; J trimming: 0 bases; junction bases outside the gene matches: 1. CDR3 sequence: CASSPGGSGANVLTF. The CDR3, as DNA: TGTGCCAGCAGCCCGGGGGGCTCTGGGGCCAACGTCCTGACTTTC. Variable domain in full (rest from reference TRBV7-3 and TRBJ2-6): GAGVSQTPSNKVTEKGKYVELRCDPISGHTALYWYRQSLGQGPEFLIYFQGTGAADDSGLPNDRFFAVRPEGSVSTLKIQRTERGDSAVYLCASSPGGSGANVLTFGAGSRLTVL.

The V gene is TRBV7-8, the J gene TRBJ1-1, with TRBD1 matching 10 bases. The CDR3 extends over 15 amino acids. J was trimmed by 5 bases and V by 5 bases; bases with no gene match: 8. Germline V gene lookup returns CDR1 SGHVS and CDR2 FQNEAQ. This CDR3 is CASSPRTGGWTEAFF. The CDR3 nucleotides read TGTGCCAGCAGCCCCCGGACAGGGGGGTGGACTGAAGCTTTCTTT.

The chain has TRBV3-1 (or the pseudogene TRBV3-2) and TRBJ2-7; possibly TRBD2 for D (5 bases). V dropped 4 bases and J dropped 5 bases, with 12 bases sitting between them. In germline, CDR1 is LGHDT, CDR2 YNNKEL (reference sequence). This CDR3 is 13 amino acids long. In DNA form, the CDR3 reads TGTGCCAGCAGCCCCTGGAGGAGCGACGAGCAGTACTTC. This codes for CASSPWRSDEQYF.

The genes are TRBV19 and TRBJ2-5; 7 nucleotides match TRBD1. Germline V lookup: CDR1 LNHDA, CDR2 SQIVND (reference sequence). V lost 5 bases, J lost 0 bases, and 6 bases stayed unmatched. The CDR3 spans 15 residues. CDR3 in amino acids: CASSQDRTYQETQYF. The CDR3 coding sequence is TGTGCCAGTAGTCAGGACAGGACCTACCAAGAGACCCAGTACTTC.

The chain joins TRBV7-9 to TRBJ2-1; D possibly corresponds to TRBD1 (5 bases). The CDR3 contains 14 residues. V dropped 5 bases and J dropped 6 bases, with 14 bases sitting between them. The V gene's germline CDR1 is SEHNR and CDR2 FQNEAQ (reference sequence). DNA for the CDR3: TGTGCCAGCAGCCCACATCAGGGAAGCAATGAGCAGTTCTTC. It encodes CASSPHQGSNEQFF.

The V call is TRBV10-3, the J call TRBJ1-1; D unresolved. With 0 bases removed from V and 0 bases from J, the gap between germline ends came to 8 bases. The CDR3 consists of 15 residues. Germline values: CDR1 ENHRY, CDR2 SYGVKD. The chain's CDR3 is CAISESLDLNTEAFF. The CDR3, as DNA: TGTGCCATCAGTGAGTCACTGGACTTGAACACTGAAGCTTTCTTT.

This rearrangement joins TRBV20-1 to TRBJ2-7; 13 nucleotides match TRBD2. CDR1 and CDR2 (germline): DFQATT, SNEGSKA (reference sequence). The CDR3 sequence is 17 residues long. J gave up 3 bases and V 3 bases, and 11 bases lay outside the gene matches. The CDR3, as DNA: TGCAGTGCTAGTCGGGGGACTAGCGGGAAGGCATACTACGAGCAGTACTTC. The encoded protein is CSASRGTSGKAYYEQYF.

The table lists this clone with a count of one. The CDR3 loop is CASSLQGSATNEKLFF. The CDR3 nucleotides read TGCGCCAGCAGCTTACAGGGTAGCGCAACTAATGAAAAACTGTTTTTT. This chain joins TRBV5-1 and TRBJ1-4; tentatively, D is TRBD1 (6 bases). Trimming took 2 bases from V and 0 from J, leaving 11 bases between them. The CDR3 loop spans 16 amino acids. In germline, CDR1 is SGHRS, CDR2 YFSETQ.

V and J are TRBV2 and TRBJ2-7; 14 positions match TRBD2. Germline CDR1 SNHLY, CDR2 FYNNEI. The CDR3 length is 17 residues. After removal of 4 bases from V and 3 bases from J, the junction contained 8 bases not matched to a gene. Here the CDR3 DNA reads TGTGCCAGCAGTGTCCGACTAGCGGGAGGGAGCCTCTACGAGCAGTACTTC. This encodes CASSVRLAGGSLYEQYF.

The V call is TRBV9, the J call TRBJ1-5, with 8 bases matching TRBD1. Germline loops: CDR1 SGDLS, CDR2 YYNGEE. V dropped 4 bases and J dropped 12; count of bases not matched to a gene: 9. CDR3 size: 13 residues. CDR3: CASSPQGAGGQHF. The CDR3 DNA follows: TGTGCCAGCAGCCCCCAGGGGGCAGGTGGCCAGCATTTT.

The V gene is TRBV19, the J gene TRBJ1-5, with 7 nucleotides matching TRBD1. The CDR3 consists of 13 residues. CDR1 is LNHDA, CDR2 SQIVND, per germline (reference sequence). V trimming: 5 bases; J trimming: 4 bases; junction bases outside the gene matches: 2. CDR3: CASSPTGNQPQHF. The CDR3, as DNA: TGTGCCAGTAGTCCGACAGGGAATCAGCCCCAGCATTTT.

In nucleotides, the CDR3 is TGTGCCAGCAGTTACTCCGGACAGCCAGGAGAGACCCAGTACTTC. Translating gives CASSYSGQPGETQYF. The gene calls are TRBV6-5 and TRBJ2-5; a possible D gene is TRBD1 (6 bases). There are 15 residues in the CDR3. Trimming pared 0 bases from V and 4 bases from J, leaving 12 bases between. Germline V lookup: CDR1 MNHEY, CDR2 SVGAGI.

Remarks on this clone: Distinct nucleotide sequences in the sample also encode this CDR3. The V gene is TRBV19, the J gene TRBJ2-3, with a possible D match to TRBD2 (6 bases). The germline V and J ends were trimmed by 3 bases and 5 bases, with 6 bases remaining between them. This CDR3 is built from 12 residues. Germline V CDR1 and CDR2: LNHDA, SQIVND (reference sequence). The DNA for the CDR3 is TGTGCCAGTAGTATCGGGAGAGATACGCAGTATTTT. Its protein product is CASSIGRDTQYF.

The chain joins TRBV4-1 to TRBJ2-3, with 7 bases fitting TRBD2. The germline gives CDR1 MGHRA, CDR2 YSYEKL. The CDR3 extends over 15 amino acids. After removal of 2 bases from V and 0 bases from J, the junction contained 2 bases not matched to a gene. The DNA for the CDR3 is TGCGCCAGCAGCCAATTTAGCGGGAGCACAGATACGCAGTATTTT. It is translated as CASSQFSGSTDTQYF.

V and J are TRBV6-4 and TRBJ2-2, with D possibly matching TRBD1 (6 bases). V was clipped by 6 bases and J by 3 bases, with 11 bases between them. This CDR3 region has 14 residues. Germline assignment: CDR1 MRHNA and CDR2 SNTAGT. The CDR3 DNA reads TGTGCCAGCAGCCCAGGGGCGGACACCGGGGAGCTGTTTTTT. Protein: CASSPGADTGELFF.

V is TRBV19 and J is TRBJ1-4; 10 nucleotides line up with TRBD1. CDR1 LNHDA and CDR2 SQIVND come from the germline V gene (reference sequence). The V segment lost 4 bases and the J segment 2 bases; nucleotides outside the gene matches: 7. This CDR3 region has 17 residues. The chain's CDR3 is CASSTSGQGVTNEKLFF. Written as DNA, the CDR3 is TGTGCCAGTAGTACCTCCGGACAGGGGGTTACTAATGAAAAACTGTTTTTT. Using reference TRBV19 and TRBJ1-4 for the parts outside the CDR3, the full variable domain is DGGITQSPKYLFRKEGQNVTLSCEQNLNHDAMYWYRQDPGQGLRLIYYSQIVNDFQKGDIAEGYSVSREKKESFPLTVTSAQKNPTAFYLCASSTSGQGVTNEKLFFGSGTQLSVL.

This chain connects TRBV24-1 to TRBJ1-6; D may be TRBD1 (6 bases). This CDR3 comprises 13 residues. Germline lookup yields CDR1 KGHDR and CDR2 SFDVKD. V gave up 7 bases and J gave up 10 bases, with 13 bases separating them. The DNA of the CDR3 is TGTGCCACCAGCGAGGGGGTCGGGTCACCCCTCCACTTT. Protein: CATSEGVGSPLHF.

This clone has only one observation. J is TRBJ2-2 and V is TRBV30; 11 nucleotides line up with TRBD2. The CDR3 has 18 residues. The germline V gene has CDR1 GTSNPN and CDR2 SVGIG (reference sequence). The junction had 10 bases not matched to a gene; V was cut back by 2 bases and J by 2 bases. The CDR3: CAWSTTYSGRANTGELFF. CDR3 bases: TGTGCCTGGAGTACAACTTATAGCGGGAGGGCCAACACCGGGGAGCTGTTTTTT.